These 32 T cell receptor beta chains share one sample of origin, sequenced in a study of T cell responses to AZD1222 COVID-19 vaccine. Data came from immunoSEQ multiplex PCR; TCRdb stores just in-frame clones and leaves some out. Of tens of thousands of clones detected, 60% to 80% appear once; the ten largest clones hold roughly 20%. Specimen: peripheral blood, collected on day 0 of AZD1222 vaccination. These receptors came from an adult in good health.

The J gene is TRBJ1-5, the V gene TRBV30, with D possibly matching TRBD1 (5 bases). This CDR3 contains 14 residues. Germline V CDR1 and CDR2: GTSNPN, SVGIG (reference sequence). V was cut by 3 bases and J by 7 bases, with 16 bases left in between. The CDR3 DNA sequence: TGTGCCTGGAGCCCCGGGGCAGGGAGGCAGCCCCAGCATTTT. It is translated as CAWSPGAGRQPQHF.

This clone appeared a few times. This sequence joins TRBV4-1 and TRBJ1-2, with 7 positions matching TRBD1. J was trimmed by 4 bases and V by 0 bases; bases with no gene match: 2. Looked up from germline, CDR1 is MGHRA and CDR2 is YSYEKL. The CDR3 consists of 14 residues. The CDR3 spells CASSQDRGAYGYTF. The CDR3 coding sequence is TGCGCCAGCAGCCAAGACAGGGGGGCCTATGGCTACACCTTC.

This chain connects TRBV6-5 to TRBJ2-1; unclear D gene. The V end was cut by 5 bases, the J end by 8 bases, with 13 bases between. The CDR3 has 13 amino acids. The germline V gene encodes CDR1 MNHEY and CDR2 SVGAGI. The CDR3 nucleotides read TGTGCCAGCAGTCGTGGAGACTTCCATGAGCAGTTCTTC. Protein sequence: CASSRGDFHEQFF.

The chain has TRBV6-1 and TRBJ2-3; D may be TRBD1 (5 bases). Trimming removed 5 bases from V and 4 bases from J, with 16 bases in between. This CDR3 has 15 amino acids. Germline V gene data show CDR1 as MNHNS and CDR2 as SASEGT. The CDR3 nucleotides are TGTGCCAGCAGTTTTAGCCAGGGCGGAGCAGATACGCAGTATTTT. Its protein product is CASSFSQGGADTQYF.

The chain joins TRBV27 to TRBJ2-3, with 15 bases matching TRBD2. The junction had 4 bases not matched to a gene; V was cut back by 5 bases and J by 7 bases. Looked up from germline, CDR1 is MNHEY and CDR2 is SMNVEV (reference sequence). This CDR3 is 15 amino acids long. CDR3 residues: CASSLGLAGGNTQYF. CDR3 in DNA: TGTGCCAGCAGTCTCGGACTAGCGGGAGGGAATACGCAGTATTTT.

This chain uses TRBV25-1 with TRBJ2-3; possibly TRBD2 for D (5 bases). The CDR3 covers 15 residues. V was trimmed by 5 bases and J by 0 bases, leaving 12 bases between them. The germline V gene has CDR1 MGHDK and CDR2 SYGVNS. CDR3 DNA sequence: TGTGCCAGCAGTAACCGTCGGGATAGCACAGATACGCAGTATTTT. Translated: CASSNRRDSTDTQYF.

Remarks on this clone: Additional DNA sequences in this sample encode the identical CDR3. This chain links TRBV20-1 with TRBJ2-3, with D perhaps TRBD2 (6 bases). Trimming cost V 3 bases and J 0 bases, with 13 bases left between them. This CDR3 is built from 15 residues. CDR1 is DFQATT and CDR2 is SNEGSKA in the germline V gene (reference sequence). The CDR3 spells CSASFAGLSTDTQYF. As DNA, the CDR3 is TGCAGTGCTAGTTTCGCGGGACTCAGCACAGATACGCAGTATTTT.

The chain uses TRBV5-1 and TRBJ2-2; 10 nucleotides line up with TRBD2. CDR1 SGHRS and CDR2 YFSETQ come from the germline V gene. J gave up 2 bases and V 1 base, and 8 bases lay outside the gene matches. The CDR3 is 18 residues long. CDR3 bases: TGCGCCAGCAGCTTGATGGGCACTAGCGGGACCAACACCGGGGAGCTGTTTTTT. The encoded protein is CASSLMGTSGTNTGELFF.

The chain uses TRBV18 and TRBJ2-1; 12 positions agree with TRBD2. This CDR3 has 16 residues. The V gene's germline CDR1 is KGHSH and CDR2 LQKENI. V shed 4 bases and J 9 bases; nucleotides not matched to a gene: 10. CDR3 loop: CASSRLAGERGAEQFF. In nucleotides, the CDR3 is TGTGCCAGCTCACGACTAGCGGGAGAGAGGGGAGCTGAGCAGTTCTTC.

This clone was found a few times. CDR3 DNA sequence: TGTGCCAGCTCACCACCGGGAGGGGGCGCCTACGAGCAGTACTTC. It codes for CASSPPGGGAYEQYF. V gene TRBV18 combines with J gene TRBJ2-7, with D perhaps matching TRBD1 or TRBD2 (7 bases each). V lost 0 bases and J 2 bases, leaving 11 bases between the germline ends. The germline gives CDR1 KGHSH, CDR2 LQKENI. CDR3 size: 15 residues.

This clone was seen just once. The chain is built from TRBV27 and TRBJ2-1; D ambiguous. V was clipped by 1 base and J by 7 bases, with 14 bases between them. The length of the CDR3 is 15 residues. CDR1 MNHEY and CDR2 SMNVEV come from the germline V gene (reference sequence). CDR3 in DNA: TGTGCCAGCAGTTTATTGGCGGTCGGTGGGAATGAGCAGTTCTTC. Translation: CASSLLAVGGNEQFF.

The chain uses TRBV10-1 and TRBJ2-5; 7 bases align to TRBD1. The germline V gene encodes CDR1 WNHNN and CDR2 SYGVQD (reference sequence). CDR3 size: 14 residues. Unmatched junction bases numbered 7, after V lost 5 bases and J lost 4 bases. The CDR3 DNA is TGCGCCAGCAGTTGCAGGCAGGGGGTAGAGACCCAGTACTTC. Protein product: CASSCRQGVETQYF.

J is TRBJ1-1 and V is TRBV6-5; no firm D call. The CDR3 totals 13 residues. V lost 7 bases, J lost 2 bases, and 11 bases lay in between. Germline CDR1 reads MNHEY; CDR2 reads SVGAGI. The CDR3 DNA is TGTGCCAGCAAGATTTTCGCAAACACTGAAGCTTTCTTT. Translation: CASKIFANTEAFF.

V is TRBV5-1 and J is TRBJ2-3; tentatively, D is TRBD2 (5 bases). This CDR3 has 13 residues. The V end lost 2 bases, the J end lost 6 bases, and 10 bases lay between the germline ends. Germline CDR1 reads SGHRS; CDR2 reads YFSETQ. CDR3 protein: CASSLGGRDTQYF. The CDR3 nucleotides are TGCGCCAGCAGCTTAGGCGGGCGCGATACGCAGTATTTT.

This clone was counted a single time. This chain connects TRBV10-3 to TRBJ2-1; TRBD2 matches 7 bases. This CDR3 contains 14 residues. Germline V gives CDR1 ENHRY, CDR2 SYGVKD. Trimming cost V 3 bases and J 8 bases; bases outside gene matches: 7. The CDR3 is CAISDRTSAHEQFF. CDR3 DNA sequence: TGTGCCATCAGTGACAGGACTAGTGCCCATGAGCAGTTCTTC.

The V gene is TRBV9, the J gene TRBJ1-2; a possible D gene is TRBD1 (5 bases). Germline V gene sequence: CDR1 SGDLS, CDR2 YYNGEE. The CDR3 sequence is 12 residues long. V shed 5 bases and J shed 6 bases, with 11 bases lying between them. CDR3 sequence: CASSARGDGYTF. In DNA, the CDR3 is TGTGCCAGCAGTGCCCGGGGCGATGGCTACACCTTC.

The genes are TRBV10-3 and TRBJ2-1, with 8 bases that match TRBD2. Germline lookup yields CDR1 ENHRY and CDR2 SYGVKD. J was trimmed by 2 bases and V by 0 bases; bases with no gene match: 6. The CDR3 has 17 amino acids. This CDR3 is CAISESKSSGPYNEQFF. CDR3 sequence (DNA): TGTGCCATCAGTGAGTCGAAGTCTAGCGGGCCCTACAATGAGCAGTTCTTC.

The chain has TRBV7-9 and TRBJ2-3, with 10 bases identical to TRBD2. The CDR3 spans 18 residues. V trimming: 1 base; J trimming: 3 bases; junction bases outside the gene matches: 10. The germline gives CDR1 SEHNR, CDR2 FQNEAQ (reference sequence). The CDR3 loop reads CASSLGPSSGSRTDTQYF. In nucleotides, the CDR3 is TGTGCCAGCAGCTTAGGCCCTTCTAGCGGGAGTCGAACAGATACGCAGTATTTT.

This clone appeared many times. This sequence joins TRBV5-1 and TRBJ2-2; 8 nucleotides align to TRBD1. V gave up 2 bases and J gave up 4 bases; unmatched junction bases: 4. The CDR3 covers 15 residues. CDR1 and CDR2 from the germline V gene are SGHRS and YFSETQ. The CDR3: CASSFAGGGTGELFF. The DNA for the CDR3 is TGCGCCAGCAGCTTTGCAGGGGGCGGCACCGGGGAGCTGTTTTTT.

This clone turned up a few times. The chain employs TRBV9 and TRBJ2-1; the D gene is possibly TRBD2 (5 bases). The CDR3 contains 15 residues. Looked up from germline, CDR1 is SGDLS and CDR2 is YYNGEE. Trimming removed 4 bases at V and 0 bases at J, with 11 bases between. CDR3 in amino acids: CASSYGLASYNEQFF. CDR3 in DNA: TGTGCCAGCAGCTACGGACTTGCCTCCTACAATGAGCAGTTCTTC.

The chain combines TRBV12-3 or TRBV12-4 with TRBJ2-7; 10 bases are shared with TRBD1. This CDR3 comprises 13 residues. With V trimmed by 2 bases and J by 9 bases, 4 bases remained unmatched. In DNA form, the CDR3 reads TGTGCCAGCAGTTTATATGGACAGGGGGTGCAGTACTTC. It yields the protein CASSLYGQGVQYF.

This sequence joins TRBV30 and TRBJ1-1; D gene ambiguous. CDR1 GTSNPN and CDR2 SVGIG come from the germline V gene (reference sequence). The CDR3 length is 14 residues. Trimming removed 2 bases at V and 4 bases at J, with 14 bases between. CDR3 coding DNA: TGTGCCTGGAGTAACTTGGGGATAACCACTGAAGCTTTCTTT. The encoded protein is CAWSNLGITTEAFF.

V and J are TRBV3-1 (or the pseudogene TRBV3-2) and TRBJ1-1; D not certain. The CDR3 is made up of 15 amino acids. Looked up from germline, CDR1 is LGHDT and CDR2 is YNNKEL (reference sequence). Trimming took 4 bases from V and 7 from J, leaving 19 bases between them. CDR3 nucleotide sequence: TGTGCCAGCAGCCTATCCCTTTGGGCGCCGGGTGAAGCTTTCTTT. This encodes CASSLSLWAPGEAFF.

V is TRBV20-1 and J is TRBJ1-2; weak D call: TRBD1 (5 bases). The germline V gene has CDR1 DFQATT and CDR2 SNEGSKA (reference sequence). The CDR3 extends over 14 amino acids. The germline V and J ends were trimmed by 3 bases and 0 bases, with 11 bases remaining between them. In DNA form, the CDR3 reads TGCAGTGCTAGTACCCGGACACCTAACTATGGCTACACCTTC. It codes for CSASTRTPNYGYTF.

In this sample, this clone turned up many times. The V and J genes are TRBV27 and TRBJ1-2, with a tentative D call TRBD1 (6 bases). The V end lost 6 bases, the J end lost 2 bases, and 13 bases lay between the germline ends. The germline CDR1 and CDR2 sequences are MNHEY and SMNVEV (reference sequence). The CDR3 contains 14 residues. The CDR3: CASRWAGANYGYTF. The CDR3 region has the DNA TGTGCCAGCAGGTGGGCAGGGGCCAACTATGGCTACACCTTC.

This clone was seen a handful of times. DNA of the CDR3: TGCGCCAGCAGCCTGGCGGATGGCTCCACAGATACGCAGTATTTT. It codes for CASSLADGSTDTQYF. V gene TRBV5-1 combines with J gene TRBJ2-3, with D uncertain. Germline lookup yields CDR1 SGHRS and CDR2 YFSETQ. CDR3 length: 15 residues. Trimming cost V 4 bases and J 2 bases, with 14 bases left between them.

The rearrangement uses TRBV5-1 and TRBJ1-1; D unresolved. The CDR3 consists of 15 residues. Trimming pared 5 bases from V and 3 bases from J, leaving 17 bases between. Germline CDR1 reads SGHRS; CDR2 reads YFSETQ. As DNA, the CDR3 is TGCGCCAGCAGTTCAGTTGAGGAGTTACACACTGAAGCTTTCTTT. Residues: CASSSVEELHTEAFF.

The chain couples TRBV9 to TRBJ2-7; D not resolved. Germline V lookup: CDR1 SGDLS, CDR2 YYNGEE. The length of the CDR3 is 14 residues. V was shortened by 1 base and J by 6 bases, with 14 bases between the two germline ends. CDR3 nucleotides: TGTGCCAGCAGCGTAAATCAGCCGCGAGGCGAGCAGTACTTC. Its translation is CASSVNQPRGEQYF.

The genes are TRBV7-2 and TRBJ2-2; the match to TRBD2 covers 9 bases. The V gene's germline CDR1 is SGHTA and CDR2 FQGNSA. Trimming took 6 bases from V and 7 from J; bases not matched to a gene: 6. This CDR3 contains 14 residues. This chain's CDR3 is CASSSGRLSGELFF. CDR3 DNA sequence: TGTGCCAGCAGTAGCGGGAGATTAAGCGGGGAGCTGTTTTTT.

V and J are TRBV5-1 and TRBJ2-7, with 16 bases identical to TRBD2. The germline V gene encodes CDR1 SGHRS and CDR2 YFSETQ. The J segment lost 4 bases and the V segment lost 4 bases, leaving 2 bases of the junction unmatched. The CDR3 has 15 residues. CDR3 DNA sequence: TGCGCCAGCAGCCCGGGACTAGCGGGAGGGTACGAGCAGTACTTC. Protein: CASSPGLAGGYEQYF.

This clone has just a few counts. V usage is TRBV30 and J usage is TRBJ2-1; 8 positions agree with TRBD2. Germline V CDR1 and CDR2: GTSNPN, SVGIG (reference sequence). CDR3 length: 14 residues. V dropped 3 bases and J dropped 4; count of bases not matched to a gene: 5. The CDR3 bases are TGTGCCTGGAGACGGGAGGGCCGTTACAATGAGCAGTTCTTC. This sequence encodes CAWRREGRYNEQFF.

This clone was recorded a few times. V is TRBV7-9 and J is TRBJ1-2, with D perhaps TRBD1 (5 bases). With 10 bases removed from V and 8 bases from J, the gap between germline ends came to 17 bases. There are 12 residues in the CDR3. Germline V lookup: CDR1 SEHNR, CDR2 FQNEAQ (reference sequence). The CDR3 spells CATVRGEGGYTF. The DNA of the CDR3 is TGTGCCACCGTTAGAGGGGAGGGAGGCTACACCTTC.